Here is one T cell receptor beta chain with its context. Assay used: immunoSEQ multiplex PCR; TCRdb lists only in-frame clones, some missing. The data show about 370,000 clones, with approximately 87% seen just once and around 9.3% held by the top ten. These data originate in a study of blood T cell repertoires in COVID-19. The CDR3 is 15 amino acids. From germline, CDR1 is SGHTA and CDR2 FQGNSA. Trimming removed 1 base from V and 4 bases from J; junction bases left unmatched: 5. Material: peripheral blood. V is TRBV7-2 and J is TRBJ2-3, with 7 bases aligning to TRBD1. This TCR derives from a woman in her thirties with COVID-19, enrolled during active disease. As DNA, the CDR3 is TGTGCCAGCAGCTTAGATAGGGGGCGCGCAGATACGCAGTATTTT. Its translation: CASSLDRGRADTQYF.